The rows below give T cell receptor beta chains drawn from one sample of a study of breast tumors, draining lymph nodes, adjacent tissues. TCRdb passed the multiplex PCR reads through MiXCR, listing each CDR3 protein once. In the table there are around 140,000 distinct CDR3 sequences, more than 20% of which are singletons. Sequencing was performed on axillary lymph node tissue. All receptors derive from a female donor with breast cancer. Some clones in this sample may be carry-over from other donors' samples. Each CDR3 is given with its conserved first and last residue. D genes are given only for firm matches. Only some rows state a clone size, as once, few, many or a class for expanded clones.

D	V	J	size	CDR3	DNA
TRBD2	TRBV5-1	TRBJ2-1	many	CASSLFVSGSFNEQFF	TGCGCCAGCAGCTTGTTTGTTAGCGGGAGTTTTAATGAGCAGTTCTTC
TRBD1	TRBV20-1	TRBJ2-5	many	CSASRTGGAGTQYF	TGCAGTGCTAGCCGCACAGGGGGCGCAGGGACCCAGTACTTC
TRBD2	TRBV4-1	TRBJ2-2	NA	CASSQDNLAGRNTGELFF	TGCGCCAGCAGCCAAGATAATCTAGCGGGGAGGAACACCGGGGAGCTGTTTTTT
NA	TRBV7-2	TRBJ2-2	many	CASSLWTRNTGELFF	TGTGCCAGCAGCTTATGGACAAGAAACACCGGGGAGCTGTTTTTT
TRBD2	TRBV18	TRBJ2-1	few	CASSPGLVQRDEQFF	TGTGCCAGCTCACCGGGACTAGTCCAGAGGGATGAGCAGTTCTTC
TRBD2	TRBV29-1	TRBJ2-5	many	CSVEWLAGGQETQYF	TGCAGCGTTGAGTGGCTAGCGGGAGGCCAAGAGACCCAGTACTTC
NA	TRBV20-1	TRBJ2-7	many	CSASIGSNEQYF	TGCAGTGCTAGTATTGGGTCTAACGAGCAGTACTTC
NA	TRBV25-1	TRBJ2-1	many	CASSERGRGDEQFF	TGTGCCAGCAGTGAAAGGGGGAGAGGTGATGAGCAGTTCTTC
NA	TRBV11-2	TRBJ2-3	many	CASSFGGGSTTDTQYF	TGTGCCAGCAGCTTCGGGGGTGGGAGCACCACAGATACGCAGTATTTT
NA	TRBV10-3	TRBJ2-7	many	CAISETTYEQYF	TGTGCCATCAGTGAGACAACCTACGAGCAGTACTTC
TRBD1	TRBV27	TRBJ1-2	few	CASRSGTGHFYGYTF	TGTGCCAGTAGATCCGGGACAGGGCATTTCTATGGCTACACCTTC
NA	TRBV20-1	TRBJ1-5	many	CSASYIAGESQPQHF	TGCAGTGCTAGTTATATCGCCGGGGAGAGTCAGCCCCAGCATTTT
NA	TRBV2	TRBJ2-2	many	CASSEAREGGELFF	TGTGCCAGCAGTGAAGCTAGAGAGGGCGGGGAGCTGTTTTTT
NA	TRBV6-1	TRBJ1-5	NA	CAGSVLGTQTYSNQPQHF	TGTGCCGGCAGTGTTTTGGGGACGCAGACCTATAGCAATCAGCCCCAGCATTTT
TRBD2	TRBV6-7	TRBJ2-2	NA	CASRPGLNDSGRGTGELFF	TGTGCCAGCAGACCGGGCCTAAACGACAGCGGGAGAGGTACCGGGGAGCTGTTTTTT
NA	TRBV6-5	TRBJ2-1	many	CASSYGKEQFF	TGTGCCAGCAGTTACGGCAAAGAGCAGTTCTTC
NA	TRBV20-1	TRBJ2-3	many	CSAEQPSTDTQYF	TGCAGTGCCGAGCAGCCTAGCACAGATACGCAGTATTTT
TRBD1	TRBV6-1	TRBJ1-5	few	CASSPSLLDRGARYGNQPQHF	TGTGCCAGCAGTCCCAGTCTACTAGACAGGGGTGCGCGTTATGGCAATCAGCCCCAGCATTTT
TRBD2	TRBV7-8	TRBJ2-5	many	CASSLGGGTGTQYF	TGTGCCAGCAGCTTAGGGGGGGGAACCGGGACCCAGTACTTC
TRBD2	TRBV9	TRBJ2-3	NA	CASSAGTSGSKTDTQYF	TGTGCCAGCAGCGCCGGGACTAGCGGGAGCAAGACAGATACGCAGTATTTT
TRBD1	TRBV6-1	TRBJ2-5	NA	CASIRYGQGEMETQYF	TGTGCCAGCATTAGATACGGACAGGGGGAGATGGAGACCCAGTACTTC
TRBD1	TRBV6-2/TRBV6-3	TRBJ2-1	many	CASSGQEYNEQFF	TGTGCCAGCAGCGGACAGGAGTACAATGAGCAGTTCTTC
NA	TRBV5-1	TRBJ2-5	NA	CASSLVGRPEETQYF	TGCGCCAGCAGCTTGGTCGGCAGGCCAGAAGAGACCCAGTACTTC
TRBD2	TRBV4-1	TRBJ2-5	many	CASSQEASGRGKEYF	TGCGCCAGCAGCCAAGAAGCTAGCGGGAGGGGGAAAGAGTACTTC
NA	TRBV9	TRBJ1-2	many	CASSRGDGYTF	TGTGCCAGCAGCCGGGGAGATGGCTACACCTTC
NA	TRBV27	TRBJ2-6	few	CASSTGTGANVLTF	TGTGCCAGCAGTACAGGGACCGGGGCCAACGTCCTGACTTTC
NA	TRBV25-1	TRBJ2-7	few	CASRAVYEQYF	TGTGCCAGCAGAGCAGTCTACGAGCAGTACTTC
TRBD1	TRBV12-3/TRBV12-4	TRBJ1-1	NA	CASSFAQGIHAEAFF	TGTGCCAGCAGTTTCGCACAGGGGATCCACGCTGAAGCTTTCTTT
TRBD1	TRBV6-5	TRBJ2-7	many	CASSPYRGRYEQYF	TGTGCCAGCAGTCCGTACAGGGGGAGGTACGAGCAGTACTTC
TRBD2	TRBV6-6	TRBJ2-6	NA	CACTPGEGGANVLTF	TGTGCCTGCACCCCGGGGGAGGGTGGGGCCAACGTCCTGACTTTC
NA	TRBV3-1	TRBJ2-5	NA	CASSQEDREETQYF	TGTGCCAGCAGCCAGGAGGACAGAGAAGAGACCCAGTACTTC
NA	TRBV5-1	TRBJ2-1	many	CASSQDGNSYNEQFF	TGCGCCAGCAGCCAGGACGGAAACTCCTACAATGAGCAGTTCTTC
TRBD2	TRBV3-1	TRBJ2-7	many	CASSPRGGYEQYF	TGTGCCAGCAGCCCTCGGGGGGGCTACGAGCAGTACTTC
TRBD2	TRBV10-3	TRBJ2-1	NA	CATTPAGVPNEQFF	TGTGCCACCACCCCGGCGGGAGTCCCCAATGAGCAGTTCTTC
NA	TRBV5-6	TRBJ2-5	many	CASSLDGRSSETQYF	TGTGCCAGCAGCTTGGATGGCCGATCCTCAGAGACCCAGTACTTC
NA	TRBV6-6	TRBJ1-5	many	CASSYSSDTYQPQHF	TGTGCCAGCAGTTACTCGTCGGACACCTATCAGCCCCAGCATTTT
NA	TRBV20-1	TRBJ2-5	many	CSASSGNRETQYF	TGCAGTGCTAGTTCAGGGAATAGAGAGACCCAGTACTTC
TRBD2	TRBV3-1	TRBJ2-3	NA	CASSQGLAGGTDTQYF	TGTGCCAGCAGCCAAGGACTAGCGGGAGGCACAGATACGCAGTATTTT
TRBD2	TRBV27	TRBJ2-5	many	CASSYGTSGKETQYF	TGTGCCAGCAGCTACGGGACTAGCGGAAAAGAGACCCAGTACTTC
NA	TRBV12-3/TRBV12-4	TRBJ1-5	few	CASSFSLQGKGSPQHF	TGTGCCAGCAGTTTTTCCCTCCAGGGAAAGGGTTCTCCCCAGCATTTT
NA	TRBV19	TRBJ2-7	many	CASSILAPPYEQYF	TGTGCCAGTAGTATCCTCGCCCCGCCATACGAGCAGTACTTC
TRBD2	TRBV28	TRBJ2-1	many	CASRQLAGGGNEQFF	TGTGCCAGCAGGCAACTAGCGGGAGGTGGGAATGAGCAGTTCTTC
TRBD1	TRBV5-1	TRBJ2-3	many	CASSLEGTGWGTDTQYF	TGCGCCAGCAGCTTGGAGGGGACAGGTTGGGGGACAGATACGCAGTATTTT
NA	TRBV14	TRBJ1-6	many	CASSQAMGVNSPLHF	TGTGCCAGCAGCCAAGCTATGGGGGTGAATTCACCCCTCCACTTT
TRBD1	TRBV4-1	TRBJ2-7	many	CASSQEGTGGGEQYF	TGCGCCAGCAGCCAAGAAGGGACAGGGGGCGGCGAGCAGTACTTC
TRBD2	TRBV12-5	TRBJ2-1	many	CASGVTSSEQFF	TGTGCTAGTGGGGTGACTAGCTCTGAGCAGTTCTTC
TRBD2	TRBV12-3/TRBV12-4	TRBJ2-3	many	CASSVSGRPDTQYF	TGTGCCAGCAGCGTTAGCGGGAGGCCAGATACGCAGTATTTT
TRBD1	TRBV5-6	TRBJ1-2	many	CASSWTGGASGYTF	TGTGCCAGCAGCTGGACAGGGGGCGCGTCTGGCTACACCTTC
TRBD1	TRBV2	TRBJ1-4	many	CASNKPGGATNEKLFF	TGTGCCAGCAATAAACCAGGGGGCGCAACTAATGAAAAACTGTTTTTT
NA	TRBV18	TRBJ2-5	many	CASSYPNLETQYF	TGTGCCAGCTCATATCCAAATCTGGAGACCCAGTACTTC
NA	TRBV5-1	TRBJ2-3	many	CASSPQGGTDTQYF	TGCGCCAGCAGCCCCCAGGGGGGAACAGATACGCAGTATTTT
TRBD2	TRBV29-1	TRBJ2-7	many	CSVGEGLTYEQYF	TGCAGCGTTGGGGAGGGCCTAACCTACGAGCAGTACTTC
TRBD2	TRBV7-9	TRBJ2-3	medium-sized	CASSPREANTDTQYF	TGTGCCAGCAGCCCACGGGAGGCCAACACAGATACGCAGTATTTT
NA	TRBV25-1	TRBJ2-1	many	CASSEGPRLGGTYNEQFF	TGTGCCAGCAGTGAGGGTCCGCGTTTGGGTGGGACCTACAATGAGCAGTTCTTC